This TCR beta chain comes out of a study of T cells in Graves' hyperthyroidism and ophthalmopathy. Turning to the study itself: Sampling of peripheral blood happened at initial diagnosis, prior to any treatment.

At least ten counts were recorded for this clonotype. Antigen specificity is unknown. The TCR beta CDR3 regions underwent amplification using RNA transcripts as the source. The HTBI primer set served for first-round RT-PCR of the TCR CDR3. MiXCR was run by TCRdb on the multiplex PCR reads, yielding one entry per CDR3 protein. The sample has approximately 610,000 distinct CDR3 sequences, about 15% seen once. Enrolled ophthalmopathy patients presented with a Clinical Activity Score of at least 3, a NOSPECS grade of at least 4, and disease duration under 3 months. The study left out patients who had uncontrolled infection, other autoimmune disease, pregnancy or lactation. Germline assignment: CDR1 MNHNS and CDR2 SASEGT. The CDR3 loop spans 16 amino acids. V shed 3 bases and J 0 bases; nucleotides not matched to a gene: 4. Whole-study results and caveats: Most clonotypes that expanded in the thyroid above 0.001 also showed up in blood.

This chain uses TRBV6-1 with TRBJ2-7, with 11 nucleotides matching TRBD2. The receptor was derived from a woman between 35 and 50 years old with Graves' ophthalmopathy. Sequenced input: blood. The DNA for the CDR3 is TGTGCCAGCAGTGATGGGACTAGCGGTTTCTCCTACGAGCAGTACTTC. Amino acids: CASSDGTSGFSYEQYF.